The 27 T cell receptor beta chains listed next were all sequenced from one sample in a study of control samples from healthy donors and cancer patients. Libraries were prepared by immunoSEQ multiplex PCR; TCRdb keeps only in-frame clonotypes and omits some of them. The data hold some 150,000 clones, with roughly 93% observed a single time. The sequenced material came from blood. The receptor source for this set is a man between 50 and 59 years old in good health.

V is TRBV14 and J is TRBJ1-3; D perhaps matches TRBD1 (5 bases). CDR3 length: 16 residues. Germline CDR1 reads SGHDN; CDR2 reads FVKESK. Trimming shortened V by 4 bases and J by 0 bases, and 13 bases separated the two germline ends. The DNA of the CDR3 is TGTGCCAGCAGCCTGGGGGTACCCCTCTCTGGAAACACCATATATTTT. Protein product: CASSLGVPLSGNTIYF.

The rearrangement joins TRBV25-1 to TRBJ2-2; tentatively, D is TRBD1 (5 bases). The ends were cut back, 5 bases at V and 0 bases at J, with 10 bases in the middle. Germline V lookup: CDR1 MGHDK, CDR2 SYGVNS. The CDR3 has 15 residues. The DNA of the CDR3 is TGTGCCAGCAGTATGGGGCAAACGAACACCGGGGAGCTGTTTTTT. It yields the protein CASSMGQTNTGELFF.

The chain carries TRBV5-5 and TRBJ2-2; TRBD2 might be the D (6 bases). Germline CDR1 and CDR2: SGHKS and YYEKEE (reference sequence). The CDR3 is 14 amino acids. Trimming removed 2 bases at V and 4 bases at J, with 9 bases between. DNA for the CDR3: TGTGCCAGCAGCTTCCCCGGGAGCACCGGGGAGCTGTTTTTT. Amino acids: CASSFPGSTGELFF.

The J gene is TRBJ2-1, the V gene TRBV6-4, with D possibly being TRBD2 (6 bases). V lost 2 bases, J lost 7 bases, and 15 bases lay in between. Per the germline V gene, CDR1 is MRHNA and CDR2 is SNTAGT. The CDR3 runs 15 residues. The DNA for the CDR3 is TGTGCCAGCAGTGACGGTTGGCTAGCGAAAAATGAGCAGTTCTTC. Translation gives CASSDGWLAKNEQFF.

The chain carries TRBV10-2 and TRBJ2-5; TRBD2 is a possible D gene (6 bases). Trimming pared 4 bases from V and 2 bases from J, leaving 11 bases between. This CDR3 contains 14 residues. Germline CDR1 is WSHSY and CDR2 is SAAADI. For the CDR3, the DNA is TGCGCCAGCAGTGCCCTTCGGGAGCAAGAGACCCAGTACTTC. It encodes CASSALREQETQYF.

The V call is TRBV3-1 (or the pseudogene TRBV3-2), the J call TRBJ1-4; no firm D call. The ends were cut back, 4 bases at V and 5 bases at J, with 14 bases in the middle. Germline V gene lookup returns CDR1 LGHDT and CDR2 YNNKEL (reference sequence). The CDR3 covers 15 residues. As DNA, the CDR3 is TGTGCCAGCAGCCCCCGCCGCGGTGGGAATGAAAAACTGTTTTTT. This gives the protein CASSPRRGGNEKLFF.

CDR3: CASTGGDRNQPQHF. The CDR3 DNA follows: TGTGCCAGCACGGGGGGGGACAGGAATCAGCCCCAGCATTTT. V and J are TRBV6-5 and TRBJ1-5, with 8 bases matching TRBD1. This CDR3 contains 14 residues. V dropped 7 bases and J dropped 4; count of bases not matched to a gene: 6. From germline, CDR1 is MNHEY and CDR2 SVGAGI.

The rearrangement links TRBV2 to TRBJ2-5; 10 nucleotides agree with TRBD2. The CDR3 spans 15 residues. Germline lookup yields CDR1 SNHLY and CDR2 FYNNEI. With V trimmed by 5 bases and J by 2 bases, 5 bases remained unmatched. CDR3 region: CASSPGLAVQETQYF. In nucleotides, the CDR3 is TGTGCCAGCAGTCCCGGACTAGCGGTTCAAGAGACCCAGTACTTC.

This chain joins TRBV10-3 and TRBJ2-1; 13 nucleotides match TRBD2. CDR3 length equals 14 residues. The germline V gene has CDR1 ENHRY and CDR2 SYGVKD. J gave up 4 bases and V 10 bases, and 4 bases lay outside the gene matches. The CDR3 sequence: CATAGLAGYNEQFF. The CDR3 DNA follows: TGTGCCACCGCGGGACTAGCGGGATACAATGAGCAGTTCTTC.

This chain joins TRBV6-6 and TRBJ1-2, with D perhaps matching TRBD1 (6 bases). This CDR3 region has 13 residues. The V end lost 7 bases, the J end lost 5 bases, and 14 bases lay between the germline ends. Germline assignment: CDR1 MNHNY and CDR2 SVGAGI (reference sequence). The CDR3 coding sequence is TGTGCCAGCACCATAACAGGGACATATGGCTACACCTTC. Its protein product is CASTITGTYGYTF.

This rearrangement joins TRBV14 to TRBJ2-3; D perhaps matches TRBD2 (5 bases). CDR3 length: 16 amino acids. V dropped 2 bases and J dropped 5 bases, with 17 bases sitting between them. Germline loops: CDR1 SGHDN, CDR2 FVKESK. CDR3 DNA: TGTGCCAGCAGCCAACCGGGATCTCCAAGCGAAGATACGCAGTATTTT. It is translated as CASSQPGSPSEDTQYF.

The V gene is TRBV5-4, the J gene TRBJ2-7; 9 bases match TRBD2. V lost 4 bases to trimming and J lost 4 bases; unmatched junction nucleotides: 9. Looked up from germline, CDR1 is SGHNT and CDR2 is YYREEE (reference sequence). The CDR3 runs 15 residues. The CDR3 nucleotides read TGTGCCAGCAGCGCGGGAGGGGGAGACCGTTACGAGCAGTACTTC. Its protein is CASSAGGGDRYEQYF.

This clone was seen a single time. This chain connects TRBV6-5 to TRBJ1-2; 7 nucleotides agree with TRBD1. The CDR3 totals 13 residues. The V gene end was trimmed by 6 bases and the J gene end by 4 bases; junction bases not matched to a gene: 5. Per germline, CDR1 MNHEY and CDR2 SVGAGI. The CDR3 nucleotides read TGTGCCAGCAGCAAGGGACAGACCTATGGCTACACCTTC. Encoded protein: CASSKGQTYGYTF.

This clone occurred a few times. The chain links TRBV5-1 to TRBJ2-2, with D tentatively TRBD1 (6 bases). Trimming removed 1 base from V and 1 base from J, with 8 bases in between. CDR3 length: 15 amino acids. Germline V gene sequence: CDR1 SGHRS, CDR2 YFSETQ. The CDR3 DNA reads as TGCGCCAGCAGCTTGTACAGGGAGAACACCGGGGAGCTGTTTTTT. Translation: CASSLYRENTGELFF.

The gene calls are TRBV18 and TRBJ2-2; D not certain. This CDR3 has 17 residues. CDR1 and CDR2 (germline): KGHSH, LQKENI. V shed 0 bases and J shed 0 bases, with 11 bases lying between them. CDR3 coding DNA: TGTGCCAGCTCACCACCGGGGTGGATAGCGAACACCGGGGAGCTGTTTTTT. It yields the protein CASSPPGWIANTGELFF.

The gene calls are TRBV5-1 and TRBJ1-1, with D hard to call. V gave up 0 bases and J gave up 0 bases, with 9 bases separating them. Germline CDR1 reads SGHRS; CDR2 reads YFSETQ. The CDR3 has 15 amino acids. CDR3 residues: CASSLGRLLNTEAFF. The CDR3 nucleotides are TGCGCCAGCAGCTTGGGACGTTTGCTGAACACTGAAGCTTTCTTT.

This chain links TRBV18 with TRBJ1-3; D is perhaps TRBD1 (5 bases). Trimming cost V 3 bases and J 4 bases, with 13 bases left between them. The CDR3 loop spans 15 amino acids. Germline V lookup: CDR1 KGHSH, CDR2 LQKENI. CDR3 in DNA: TGTGCCAGCTCACCTGACGGGACGGGGGGAAACACCATATATTTT. Protein sequence: CASSPDGTGGNTIYF.

The chain joins TRBV28 to TRBJ2-7; 7 bases map to TRBD2. This CDR3 is 13 amino acids long. V lost 3 bases and J lost 6; bases outside the gene matches: 5. The germline gives CDR1 MDHEN, CDR2 SYDVKM. The CDR3 sequence is CASSLTPSGEQYF. The CDR3 coding sequence is TGTGCCAGCAGTTTGACCCCTAGCGGCGAGCAGTACTTC. Drawing the rest from reference TRBV28 and TRBJ2-7, the complete variable domain is DVKVTQSSRYLVKRTGEKVFLECVQDMDHENMFWYRQDPGLGLRLIYFSYDVKMKEKGDIPEGYSVSREKKERFSLILESASTNQTSMYLCASSLTPSGEQYFGPGTRLTVT.

V and J are TRBV18 and TRBJ1-2; D is undetermined. The CDR3 has 11 residues. With 4 bases removed from V and 5 bases from J, the gap between germline ends came to 5 bases. Germline V gives CDR1 KGHSH, CDR2 LQKENI. This chain's CDR3 is CASSRQYGYTF. CDR3 DNA sequence: TGTGCCAGCTCACGGCAGTATGGCTACACCTTC.

The chain combines TRBV5-4 with TRBJ1-2; D ambiguous. V gave up 3 bases and J gave up 1 base, with 10 bases separating them. This CDR3 is built from 14 residues. Germline assignment: CDR1 SGHNT and CDR2 YYREEE (reference sequence). CDR3 sequence reads: CASSSSAHNYGYTF. CDR3 nucleotide sequence: TGTGCCAGCAGCTCCAGTGCTCATAACTATGGCTACACCTTC.

The chain is built from TRBV7-6 and TRBJ2-3; TRBD2 agrees at 10 bases. CDR3 length equals 15 residues. Germline CDR1 reads SGHVS; CDR2 reads FNYEAQ. The trim removed 2 bases at V and 6 bases at J, leaving 5 bases unmatched. The CDR3 here is CASSLLAGGRDTQYF. The CDR3 coding sequence is TGTGCCAGCAGCTTATTAGCGGGGGGTCGGGATACGCAGTATTTT.

This sequence joins TRBV2 and TRBJ2-1, with D perhaps TRBD2 (6 bases). The V gene lost 6 bases and the J gene lost 6 bases, with 21 bases spanning the gap. Per germline, CDR1 SNHLY and CDR2 FYNNEI. The CDR3 has 16 residues. CDR3 in amino acids: CASSKETSAAGNEQFF. The DNA of the CDR3 is TGTGCCAGCAGCAAAGAGACTAGTGCAGCTGGCAATGAGCAGTTCTTC.

The rearrangement links TRBV6-6 to TRBJ2-1; 7 nucleotides line up with TRBD2. The CDR3 extends over 15 amino acids. CDR1 and CDR2 from the germline V gene are MNHNY and SVGAGI (reference sequence). The junction had 5 bases not matched to a gene; V was cut back by 5 bases and J by 1 base. The CDR3 DNA sequence: TGTGCCAGCAGTCCCCCGGGACTATCCTACAATGAGCAGTTCTTC. It codes for CASSPPGLSYNEQFF.

V usage is TRBV30 and J usage is TRBJ1-1; maybe TRBD1 (5 bases). There are 15 residues in the CDR3. The V gene lost 0 bases and the J gene lost 1 base, with 12 bases spanning the gap. Germline loops: CDR1 GTSNPN, CDR2 SVGIG (reference sequence). The CDR3 DNA reads TGTGCCTGGAGTGTAAGGGGCTCAAGGAACACTGAAGCTTTCTTT. Translated: CAWSVRGSRNTEAFF.

This clone was observed a single time. The gene calls are TRBV15 and TRBJ1-2; TRBD1 is a possible D gene (6 bases). CDR3 length: 12 amino acids. The V end was cut by 11 bases, the J end by 7 bases, with 17 bases between. Per germline, CDR1 LNHNV and CDR2 YYDKDF (reference sequence). CDR3 DNA sequence: TGTGCCCCGTTTGTGGGGGGGCTTGGCTACACCTTC. This codes for CAPFVGGLGYTF.

The chain recombines TRBV29-1 with TRBJ1-3, with no clear D. The CDR3 has 14 amino acids. Deletions cut 1 base from V and 0 bases from J, with 7 bases between. The germline V gene has CDR1 SQVTM and CDR2 ANQGSEA. CDR3: CSVEVGFSGNTIYF. CDR3 nucleotides: TGCAGCGTTGAAGTGGGTTTCTCTGGAAACACCATATATTTT.

The chain combines TRBV10-2 with TRBJ2-3, with D uncertain. The CDR3 sequence is 14 residues long. V dropped 3 bases and J dropped 1 base, with 8 bases sitting between them. Per the germline V gene, CDR1 is WSHSY and CDR2 is SAAADI. The CDR3 loop is CASSDGLGTDTQYF. As DNA, the CDR3 is TGCGCCAGCAGTGACGGCCTAGGCACAGATACGCAGTATTTT.